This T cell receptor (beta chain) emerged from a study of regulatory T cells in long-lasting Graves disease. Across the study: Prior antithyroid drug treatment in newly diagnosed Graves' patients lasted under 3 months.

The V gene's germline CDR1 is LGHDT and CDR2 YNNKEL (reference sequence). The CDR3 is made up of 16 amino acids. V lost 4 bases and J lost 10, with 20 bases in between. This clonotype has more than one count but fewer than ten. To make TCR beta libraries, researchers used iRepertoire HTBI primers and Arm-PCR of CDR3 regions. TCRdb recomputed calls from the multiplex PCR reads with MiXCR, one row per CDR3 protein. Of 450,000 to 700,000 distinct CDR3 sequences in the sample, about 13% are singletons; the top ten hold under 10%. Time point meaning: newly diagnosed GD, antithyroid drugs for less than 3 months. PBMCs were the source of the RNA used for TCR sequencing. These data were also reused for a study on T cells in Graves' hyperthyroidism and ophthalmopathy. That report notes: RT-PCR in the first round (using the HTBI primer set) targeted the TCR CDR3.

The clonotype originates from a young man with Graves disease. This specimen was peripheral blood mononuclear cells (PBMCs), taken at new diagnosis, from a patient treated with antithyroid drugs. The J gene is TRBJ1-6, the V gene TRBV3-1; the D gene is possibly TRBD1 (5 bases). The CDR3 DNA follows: TGTGCCAGCAGCCTCGCGGGGAGCAGGGTGAACTCACCCCTCCACTTT. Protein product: CASSLAGSRVNSPLHF.